A single sample is the source of the 2 T cell receptor beta chains below, sequenced in a study of molecular identifiers for immune sequencing clone quantification. One entry per CDR3 protein results from TCRdb running MiXCR on the PCR reads. Seen here are approximately 550,000 distinct CDR3 sequences, 25% observed once, and the top ten hold roughly 0.79%. The sequencing sample was made of naive CD8+ T cells from blood, with Jurkat cell RNA spiked in. Subset denoted: FACS-sorted CD8+CD4-CCR7+CD45RA+ naive T cells. The receptors derive from a human donor in good health. Some libraries in this study had Jurkat cell RNA spiked in.

This clonotype was found a few times. J is TRBJ2-7 and V is TRBV12-3 or TRBV12-4; perhaps TRBD2 as D (5 bases). The CDR3 length is 11 residues. Trimming removed 6 bases from V and 6 bases from J, with 9 bases in between. The CDR3 nucleotides read TGTGCCAGCAGCGCGGGCGGCGAGCAGTACTTC. It codes for CASSAGGEQYF.

The chain joins TRBV15 to TRBJ2-5; no reliable D call. Germline lookup yields CDR1 LNHNV and CDR2 YYDKDF (reference sequence). This CDR3 is built from 15 residues. V dropped 0 bases and J dropped 4 bases, with 12 bases sitting between them. The CDR3 region has the DNA TGTGCCACCAGCAGAGATCTCGGCAGCCGAGAGACCCAGTACTTC. The encoded protein is CATSRDLGSRETQYF.